Listed below are T cell receptor beta chains from one sample, sequenced in a study of cytomegalovirus exposure and HLA in healthy donors. The table came from immunoSEQ multiplex PCR; TCRdb's copy has only in-frame clones and leaves some out. The sample has roughly 160,000 clones; approximately 71% are singletons. Input material: PBMCs. The receptors were sampled from a girl aged 5-17 years in good health and CMV-seronegative. Each CDR3 is given with its conserved first and last residue. The D gene is left open where the match is weak. Expanded clones are given a class, and other clones once, few, many or no size at all.

V gene	D gene	clone size	J gene	CDR3 DNA	CDR3 protein
TRBV4-1	-	-	TRBJ1-2	TGCGCCAGCAGCCAAGAGATCTACTCACAGGGCTACACCTTC	CASSQEIYSQGYTF
TRBV27	TRBD2	few	TRBJ2-7	TGTGCCAGCAGTCGATCTAGCGGGGGGGGGTCCTACGAGCAGTACTTC	CASSRSSGGGSYEQYF
TRBV18	-	-	TRBJ1-1	TGTGCCAGCTCAACCTTGACAGGCGAAGCTTTCTTT	CASSTLTGEAFF
TRBV19	TRBD1	-	TRBJ1-5	TGTGCCAGTAACTCCCCGACAGGGTCGTTTTATAGCAATCAGCCCCAGCATTTT	CASNSPTGSFYSNQPQHF
TRBV29-1	TRBD2	-	TRBJ2-1	TGCAGCGCTACGGGAGGATTTGTGAATGAGCAGTTCTTC	CSATGGFVNEQFF
TRBV13	TRBD1	-	TRBJ2-2	TGTGCCAGCAGCCCCCGACAGGGGGTGAACACCGGGGAGCTGTTTTTT	CASSPRQGVNTGELFF
TRBV27	-	once	TRBJ2-7	TGTGCCAGCAGTGGGAGCACCTCCTACGAGCAGTACTTC	CASSGSTSYEQYF
TRBV13	-	-	TRBJ1-2	TGTGCCAGCAGGACGGACAATTCGGGCTATGGCTACACCTTC	CASRTDNSGYGYTF
TRBV5-1	-	-	TRBJ2-7	TGCGCCAGCAGCTTCCGCGGTGGCTCCTACGAGCAGTACTTC	CASSFRGGSYEQYF
TRBV15	-	-	TRBJ2-7	TGTGCCACCAGCAGAGAGGAGACCGAGCAGTACTTC	CATSREETEQYF
TRBV25-1	TRBD2	-	TRBJ2-5	TGTGCCAGCAGTGATATGCTAGCGGGGGCCCTGACGGGAGAGACCCAGTACTTC	CASSDMLAGALTGETQYF
TRBV6-1	-	-	TRBJ2-7	TGTGCCAGCAGTCCCGCTCTCGACGGGTACGAGCAGTACTTC	CASSPALDGYEQYF
TRBV5-1	TRBD1	-	TRBJ2-7	TGCGCCAGCAGCTTCGACAGGGGATCTCCCTCCACCTACGAGCAGTACTTC	CASSFDRGSPSTYEQYF
TRBV19	TRBD1	-	TRBJ2-1	TGTGCCAGCGACTCAAAGGGACAGGGAATAGGCGAGCAGTTCTTC	CASDSKGQGIGEQFF
TRBV19	-	-	TRBJ1-5	TGTGCCAGTAGCCCCCCTCCTTTATTTAGCAATCAGCCCCAGCATTTT	CASSPPPLFSNQPQHF
TRBV7-6	-	-	TRBJ2-5	TGTGCCAGCAGCTTACCCCCCTTTTGGACCCAGTACTTC	CASSLPPFWTQYF